This T cell receptor beta chain emerged from a study of cytomegalovirus exposure and HLA in healthy donors. Looking at the study overall: The early release's HLA-typed donors yielded approximately 81 million unique TCRs.

This clone was observed a few times. Antigen unknown. Germline V CDR1 and CDR2: MNHEY, SVGAGI. The V and J ends lost 6 bases and 2 bases respectively, with 10 bases between them. This CDR3 spans 13 amino acids. Study results and caveats: Later on, a genetic analysis was performed. It linked a missense variant in DCLRE1C with V- and J-gene trimming of TCR beta. Analyzed later, association rates of TCRs varied across HLA loci, with DRB1 most and HLA-C fewest.

The PCR contained 60 Vbeta and 13 Jbeta primers. Assay: immunoSEQ multiplex PCR; the TCRdb copy retains only in-frame clones and omits some. This sample has 45,000 to 60,000 clones; approximately 70% occur once, and the top ten carry roughly 2.9%. The chain joins TRBV6-5 to TRBJ1-2, with a weak D call TRBD1 (6 bases). The receptor was isolated from a man aged 18 to 29 in good health and CMV-seronegative. The sample comprised PBMCs. CDR3 coding DNA: TGTGCCAGCAGAACTACAGGGAACTATGGCTACACCTTC. This codes for CASRTTGNYGYTF.